Following are 26 T cell receptor beta chains from one sample sequenced in a study of cytomegalovirus exposure and HLA in healthy donors. PCR primers comprised 60 Vbeta and 13 Jbeta primers. Sequenced by immunoSEQ multiplex PCR; TCRdb stores in-frame clones only, minus some. The sample shows about 280,000 clones, roughly 89% of them seen only once. Source material: PBMCs. Source of these receptors: a woman aged 18-35 years in good health and CMV-seronegative.

This sequence joins TRBV12-5 and TRBJ2-7, with a tentative D call TRBD2 (5 bases). Germline V gives CDR1 LGHNT, CDR2 FRNRAP. Trimming took 7 bases from V and 0 from J, leaving 13 bases between them. CDR3 length equals 14 residues. The CDR3 coding sequence is TGTGCTAGTGTTCGGACGGGGAGCTCCTACGAGCAGTACTTC. It yields the protein CASVRTGSSYEQYF.

The V call is TRBV27, the J call TRBJ2-5; possibly TRBD2 for D (6 bases). The CDR3 extends over 16 amino acids. Germline V CDR1 and CDR2: MNHEY, SMNVEV (reference sequence). V was trimmed by 1 base and J by 0 bases, leaving 12 bases between them. The chain's CDR3 is CASSLWGAGYQETQYF. The CDR3 DNA sequence: TGTGCCAGCAGTTTATGGGGCGCGGGGTACCAAGAGACCCAGTACTTC.

The rearrangement joins TRBV4-2 to TRBJ2-7, with 10 positions matching TRBD1. The CDR3 length is 17 residues. V lost 4 bases and J lost 2; bases outside the gene matches: 11. Germline CDR1 reads LGHNA; CDR2 reads YNFKEQ. CDR3 coding DNA: TGTGCCAGCAGCCTGAGAGTGGGGGACAGGGGTACCTACGAGCAGTACTTC. Translation gives CASSLRVGDRGTYEQYF.

This chain joins TRBV6-1 and TRBJ1-1; possible D gene TRBD1, 6 bases. V was cut by 6 bases and J by 1 base, with 15 bases left in between. This CDR3 is built from 15 residues. The germline V gene has CDR1 MNHNS and CDR2 SASEGT. The CDR3 bases are TGTGCCAGCAGGCCTAACAGGGTCCCGAACACTGAAGCTTTCTTT. It is translated as CASRPNRVPNTEAFF.

To note about this clone: Germline and junction disagree at one end, which may indicate a read error. The rearrangement joins TRBV2 to TRBJ2-7; D possibly corresponds to TRBD2 (7 bases). Germline V gene data show CDR1 as SNHLY and CDR2 as FYNNEI. The CDR3 covers 14 residues. CDR3 bases: TGTGCCAGCAGGGAAGGGGGGGGGCCCTACGAGCAGTACTTC. Encoded protein: CASREGGGPYEQYF.

The rearrangement links TRBV5-1 to TRBJ2-2; 7 nucleotides match TRBD1. The CDR3 is made up of 16 amino acids. Looked up from germline, CDR1 is SGHRS and CDR2 is YFSETQ. V was clipped by 4 bases and J by 0 bases; unmatched bases: 6. The CDR3 sequence: CASSRDRVSNTGELFF. The CDR3 DNA reads TGCGCCAGCAGCCGCGACAGGGTTTCGAACACCGGGGAGCTGTTTTTT.

The count of this clone is one. This chain connects TRBV10-2 to TRBJ2-3, with D uncertain. The CDR3 runs 15 residues. Trimming pared 4 bases from V and 0 bases from J, leaving 11 bases between. Per germline, CDR1 WSHSY and CDR2 SAAADI. The CDR3 DNA reads as TGCGCCAGCAGTGGACAATCCCTAAGCACAGATACGCAGTATTTT. It codes for CASSGQSLSTDTQYF.

The V and J genes are TRBV14 and TRBJ2-3; D is unclear. The CDR3 is made up of 13 amino acids. Germline CDR1 SGHDN, CDR2 FVKESK. V was cut by 6 bases and J by 6 bases, with 13 bases left in between. CDR3 residues: CASRSTLWDTQYF. As DNA, the CDR3 is TGTGCCAGCAGATCCACTCTCTGGGATACGCAGTATTTT. Full variable domain (rest looked up from reference TRBV14 and TRBJ2-3): EAGVTQFPSHSVIEKGQTVTLRCDPISGHDNLYWYRRVMGKEIKFLLHFVKESKQDESGMPNNRFLAERTGGTYSTLKVQPAELEDSGVYFCASRSTLWDTQYFGPGTRLTVL.

This sequence joins TRBV2 and TRBJ1-5, with TRBD1 matching 7 bases. This CDR3 has 16 residues. V lost 8 bases to trimming and J lost 2 bases; unmatched junction nucleotides: 12. The germline gives CDR1 SNHLY, CDR2 FYNNEI. This CDR3 is CASAEEFGTGNQPQHF. The CDR3 bases are TGTGCCAGCGCCGAGGAATTCGGGACAGGCAATCAGCCCCAGCATTTT. Using reference TRBV2 and TRBJ1-5 for the parts outside the CDR3, the full variable domain is EPEVTQTPSHQVTQMGQEVILRCVPISNHLYFYWYRQILGQKVEFLVSFYNNEISEKSEIFDDQFSVERPDGSNFTLKIRSTKLEDSAMYFCASAEEFGTGNQPQHFGDGTRLSIL.

The chain recombines TRBV9 with TRBJ2-7, with D possibly TRBD2 on 7 matching bases. The V and J ends lost 0 bases and 3 bases respectively, with 13 bases between them. Germline values: CDR1 SGDLS, CDR2 YYNGEE. The CDR3 sequence is 15 residues long. The DNA of the CDR3 is TGTGCCAGCAGCGTAGATGGGGGGGCTGTCTACGAGCAGTACTTC. Its translation is CASSVDGGAVYEQYF.

The V gene is TRBV19, the J gene TRBJ2-7, with 7 bases identical to TRBD2. CDR1 LNHDA and CDR2 SQIVND come from the germline V gene (reference sequence). V was clipped by 3 bases and J by 2 bases; unmatched bases: 4. The CDR3 consists of 14 residues. CDR3 sequence reads: CASSMGGSAYEQYF. The DNA of the CDR3 is TGTGCCAGTAGTATGGGAGGGTCGGCCTACGAGCAGTACTTC. The variable domain in full, with the rest retrieved from reference TRBV19 and TRBJ2-7, is DGGITQSPKYLFRKEGQNVTLSCEQNLNHDAMYWYRQDPGQGLRLIYYSQIVNDFQKGDIAEGYSVSREKKESFPLTVTSAQKNPTAFYLCASSMGGSAYEQYFGPGTRLTVT.

This chain links TRBV5-1 with TRBJ2-6, with D maybe TRBD1 (6 bases). Deletions cut 4 bases from V and 0 bases from J, with 14 bases between. The CDR3 is 17 residues long. CDR1 is SGHRS, CDR2 YFSETQ, per germline. DNA for the CDR3: TGCGCCAGCAGCCCAACTACAGGGAACTCTGGGGCCAACGTCCTGACTTTC. This codes for CASSPTTGNSGANVLTF.

J is TRBJ2-3 and V is TRBV5-4, with 8 bases lining up with TRBD2. Germline trimming cut 3 bases from V and 6 bases from J; bases unmatched to any gene: 12. Per germline, CDR1 SGHNT and CDR2 YYREEE (reference sequence). The CDR3 covers 16 residues. This chain's CDR3 is CASSSGAGGRTDTQYF. CDR3 bases: TGTGCCAGCAGCTCAGGGGCGGGGGGCCGAACCGATACGCAGTATTTT.

This sequence joins TRBV5-6 and TRBJ1-6; possibly TRBD1 for D (6 bases). Germline V CDR1 and CDR2: SGHDT, YYEEEE. This CDR3 has 15 residues. V shed 0 bases and J shed 4 bases, with 8 bases lying between them. CDR3 sequence: CASSLGTAYNSPLHF. CDR3 nucleotides: TGTGCCAGCAGCTTGGGGACAGCTTATAATTCACCCCTCCACTTT.

This clone occurred once. The chain combines TRBV6-5 with TRBJ2-7; 7 nucleotides align to TRBD2. Trimming took 6 bases from V and 5 from J; bases not matched to a gene: 13. The germline V gene encodes CDR1 MNHEY and CDR2 SVGAGI. There are 15 residues in the CDR3. The CDR3 DNA follows: TGTGCCAGCAGCCCATCGGAGGGGAGGGCCCACGAGCAGTACTTC. This sequence encodes CASSPSEGRAHEQYF.

V gene TRBV4-1 combines with J gene TRBJ1-1; D gene uncertain. CDR1 and CDR2 from the germline V gene are MGHRA and YSYEKL. The ends were cut back, 1 base at V and 0 bases at J, with 9 bases in the middle. This CDR3 has 15 amino acids. The CDR3 sequence is CASSQVERMNTEAFF. The CDR3 DNA reads as TGCGCCAGCAGCCAAGTAGAAAGAATGAACACTGAAGCTTTCTTT.

This clone was seen once. This rearrangement joins TRBV7-3 to TRBJ2-7; 8 bases align to TRBD1. Trimming at V came to 5 bases and at J to 5 bases, leaving 11 bases not matched to a gene. CDR1 is SGHTA, CDR2 FQGTGA, per germline. The CDR3 sequence is 15 residues long. CDR3 sequence reads: CASSRTGYGLDEQYF. CDR3 bases: TGTGCCAGCAGCCGGACAGGGTACGGATTGGACGAGCAGTACTTC.

This chain connects TRBV6-1 to TRBJ1-4, with TRBD1 matching over 10 bases. Germline CDR1 reads MNHNS; CDR2 reads SASEGT. V trimming: 3 bases; J trimming: 6 bases; junction bases outside the gene matches: 4. This CDR3 region has 15 residues. CDR3 nucleotide sequence: TGTGCCAGCAGTGAGACCGGGACAGGGGATGAAAAACTGTTTTTT. Protein product: CASSETGTGDEKLFF.

CDR3 sequence: CASSFTSGGRYNEQFF. The CDR3 coding sequence is TGTGCCAGCAGCTTTACTAGCGGGGGGCGATACAATGAGCAGTTCTTC. The chain joins TRBV7-3 to TRBJ2-1; 12 nucleotides agree with TRBD2. This CDR3 contains 16 residues. J gave up 4 bases and V 3 bases, and 4 bases lay outside the gene matches. Germline values: CDR1 SGHTA, CDR2 FQGTGA.

This chain links TRBV6-6 with TRBJ2-7, with 9 bases matching TRBD2. This CDR3 is built from 16 residues. Germline V gene data show CDR1 as MNHNY and CDR2 as SVGAGI (reference sequence). V shed 6 bases and J 7 bases; nucleotides not matched to a gene: 16. For the CDR3, the DNA is TGTGCCAGCAGCTTAGGGCCTAGCGGGGTGATTGAGGAGCAGTACTTC. Translating gives CASSLGPSGVIEEQYF.

The chain combines TRBV7-3 with TRBJ2-7; no clear D gene. From germline, CDR1 is SGHTA and CDR2 FQGTGA. The V gene lost 2 bases and the J gene lost 6 bases, with 11 bases spanning the gap. CDR3 size: 13 residues. The DNA for the CDR3 is TGTGCCAGCAGCTTAGTGTTCACCGGCGAGCAGTACTTC. Translated: CASSLVFTGEQYF.

V usage is TRBV7-9 and J usage is TRBJ2-3; 12 bases line up with TRBD2. The V gene end was trimmed by 4 bases and the J gene end by 2 bases; junction bases not matched to a gene: 4. CDR3 length: 16 amino acids. The germline gives CDR1 SEHNR, CDR2 FQNEAQ (reference sequence). The CDR3 DNA reads as TGTGCCAGCAGCTACGGGACTAGCGGGTACACAGATACGCAGTATTTT. Translated, it gives CASSYGTSGYTDTQYF.

The V gene is TRBV15, the J gene TRBJ1-5; a possible D gene is TRBD1 (5 bases). Trimming took off 7 bases at V and 3 bases at J, with 16 bases between the two ends. The germline V gene has CDR1 LNHNV and CDR2 YYDKDF (reference sequence). The CDR3 is 15 residues long. Here the CDR3 reads CATNTDPGDNQPQHF. As DNA, the CDR3 is TGTGCCACCAACACAGACCCGGGGGACAATCAGCCCCAGCATTTT. Together with reference TRBV15 and TRBJ1-5, the CDR3 gives the full variable domain: DAMVIQNPRYQVTQFGKPVTLSCSQTLNHNVMYWYQQKSSQAPKLLFHYYDKDFNNEADTPDNFQSRRPNTSFCFLDIRSPGLGDTAMYLCATNTDPGDNQPQHFGDGTRLSIL.

The chain carries TRBV6-5 and TRBJ1-1; no firm D call. The V and J ends lost 7 bases and 2 bases respectively, with 8 bases between them. The germline V gene has CDR1 MNHEY and CDR2 SVGAGI. There are 12 residues in the CDR3. CDR3 protein: CASTGSNTEAFF. The CDR3 region has the DNA TGTGCCAGCACGGGGTCCAACACTGAAGCTTTCTTT.

The chain recombines TRBV19 with TRBJ1-6; 8 bases match TRBD1. Germline lookup yields CDR1 LNHDA and CDR2 SQIVND (reference sequence). After removal of 8 bases from V and 9 bases from J, the junction contained 15 bases not matched to a gene. The CDR3 length is 16 residues. CDR3 protein: CASASLVGQGASPLHF. CDR3 DNA sequence: TGTGCCAGTGCTTCCTTGGTTGGGCAGGGGGCTTCACCCCTCCACTTT.

The count of this clone is one. V is TRBV2 and J is TRBJ2-1; perhaps TRBD2 as D (7 bases). The V gene lost 1 base and the J gene lost 4 bases, with 11 bases spanning the gap. Per the germline V gene, CDR1 is SNHLY and CDR2 is FYNNEI. This CDR3 has 15 residues. CDR3 sequence (DNA): TGTGCCAGCAGTGAAGGGCGGGGGACATACAATGAGCAGTTCTTC. Protein: CASSEGRGTYNEQFF. Using reference TRBV2 and TRBJ2-1 for the parts outside the CDR3, the full variable domain is EPEVTQTPSHQVTQMGQEVILRCVPISNHLYFYWYRQILGQKVEFLVSFYNNEISEKSEIFDDQFSVERPDGSNFTLKIRSTKLEDSAMYFCASSEGRGTYNEQFFGPGTRLTVL.